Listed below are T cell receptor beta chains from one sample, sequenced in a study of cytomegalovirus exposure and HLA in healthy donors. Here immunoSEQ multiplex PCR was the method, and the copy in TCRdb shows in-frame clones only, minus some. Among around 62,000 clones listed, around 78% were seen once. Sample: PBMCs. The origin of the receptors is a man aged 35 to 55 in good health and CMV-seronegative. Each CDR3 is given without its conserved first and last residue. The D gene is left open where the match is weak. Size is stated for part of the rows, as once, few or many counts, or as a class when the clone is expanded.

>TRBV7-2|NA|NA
ASSSRIVGHVNYGYT
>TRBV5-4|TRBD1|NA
ASSKPGQSYGYT
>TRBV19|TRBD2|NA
ASSINGREVNAYNEQF
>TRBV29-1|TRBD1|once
SVETGGGTEAF
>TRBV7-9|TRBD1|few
ASSLGQGGGYEQY
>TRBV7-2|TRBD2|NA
ASSSRGLLAGDSTDTQY
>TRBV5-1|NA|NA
ASSFRLGNTGELF
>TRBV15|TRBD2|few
ATSPAGGPSGELF
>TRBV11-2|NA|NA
ASSLFQENTQY
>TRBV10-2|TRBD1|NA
ASAAPPRDRGRIGYEQY
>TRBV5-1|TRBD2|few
ASSWGGSGANVLT